Shown below are 21 T cell receptor beta chains from a single sample sequenced in a study of blood T cell repertoires in COVID-19 (dated by TCRdb to about 2020). Libraries were made using the immunoSEQ multiplex PCR assay. In its TCRdb copy, this immuneACCESS table keeps in-frame sequences only and misses some clones. Where compared with another copy, unresolved V genes explain less than half of these, and the others have no known cause. This sample comprises under 400,000 clones, more than 70% of them detected only once. The ten largest clones represent roughly 1.7% of the sample. Sequencing was carried out using peripheral blood. All receptors derive from a woman younger than 45 with COVID-19, enrolled during active disease.

The J gene is TRBJ1-5, the V gene TRBV4-1; D call uncertain. The V gene's germline CDR1 is MGHRA and CDR2 YSYEKL. V was shortened by 1 base and J by 5 bases, with 15 bases between the two germline ends. The CDR3 has 16 amino acids. Here the CDR3 reads CASSQAEGTGYQPQHF. The CDR3 bases are TGCGCCAGCAGCCAAGCCGAGGGTACCGGGTATCAGCCCCAGCATTTT.

The chain joins TRBV11-2 to TRBJ2-2, with TRBD1 matching 10 bases. The CDR3 spans 16 residues. Trimming at V came to 3 bases and at J to 5 bases, leaving 6 bases not matched to a gene. Per germline, CDR1 SGHAT and CDR2 FQNNGV. The CDR3 coding sequence is TGTGCCAGCAGCTTCCTCGGACAGGGGGGAACCGGGGAGCTGTTTTTT. Protein: CASSFLGQGGTGELFF.

The chain carries TRBV19 and TRBJ2-1; D not certain. There are 13 residues in the CDR3. V shed 10 bases and J shed 1 base, with 11 bases lying between them. Germline V gives CDR1 LNHDA, CDR2 SQIVND (reference sequence). Here the CDR3 reads CATSDLSYNEQFF. The DNA of the CDR3 is TGTGCCACCTCAGATCTTTCCTACAATGAGCAGTTCTTC.

V is TRBV7-9 and J is TRBJ1-4; TRBD1 aligns across 7 bases. With V trimmed by 4 bases and J by 4 bases, 6 bases remained unmatched. Germline values: CDR1 SEHNR, CDR2 FQNEAQ (reference sequence). CDR3 length: 15 amino acids. The CDR3 sequence: CASSSGQEFNEKLFF. CDR3 bases: TGTGCCAGCAGCTCTGGACAGGAGTTTAATGAAAAACTGTTTTTT.

The rearrangement uses TRBV25-1 and TRBJ2-1; no clear D. The CDR3 covers 13 residues. V gave up 2 bases and J gave up 6 bases, with 8 bases separating them. Germline-derived CDR1 and CDR2 are MGHDK and SYGVNS. CDR3 in amino acids: CASSETSVNEQFF. CDR3 in DNA: TGTGCCAGCAGTGAAACCAGCGTCAATGAGCAGTTCTTC.

V and J are TRBV21-1 and TRBJ2-4; TRBD2, the D gene given by the table, was not confirmed from the DNA. TRBV21-1 is a pseudogene segment. The CDR3 sequence is 17 residues long. Written as DNA, the CDR3 is TGTGCCAGCAGCACGGCGGGGGGGGTCTTAGCCAAAAACATTCAGTACTTC. Translating it yields CASSTAGGVLAKNIQYF.

In the case of this clone: This same CDR3 is encoded by further DNA sequences in the sample. The chain combines TRBV7-9 with TRBJ2-3, with D perhaps TRBD2 (6 bases). V was cut by 3 bases and J by 2 bases, with 9 bases left in between. The CDR3 has 14 residues. Per the germline V gene, CDR1 is SEHNR and CDR2 is FQNEAQ (reference sequence). The CDR3 loop reads CASSFGGVTDTQYF. The CDR3 DNA reads TGTGCCAGCAGCTTCGGCGGGGTCACAGATACGCAGTATTTT. The variable domain in full, completed from reference TRBV7-9 and TRBJ2-3, reads DTGVSQNPRHKITKRGQNVTFRCDPISEHNRLYWYRQTLGQGPEFLTYFQNEAQLEKSRLLSDRFSAERPKGSFSTLEIQRTEQGDSAMYLCASSFGGVTDTQYFGPGTRLTVL.

The count of this clone is one. This rearrangement joins TRBV5-6 to TRBJ1-2; no reliable D call. CDR1 is SGHDT and CDR2 is YYEEEE in the germline V gene. The V gene lost 0 bases and the J gene lost 10 bases, with 13 bases spanning the gap. This CDR3 comprises 13 residues. Here the CDR3 reads CASSLVTVRIYTF. In DNA, the CDR3 is TGTGCCAGCAGCTTGGTAACAGTCCGTATCTACACCTTC.

CDR3: CASSQEQGANTGELFF. The DNA of the CDR3 is TGCGCCAGCAGCCAAGAACAGGGGGCGAACACCGGGGAGCTGTTTTTT. The chain combines TRBV4-3 with TRBJ2-2; 8 positions match TRBD1. Losses at the gene ends were 0 bases for V and 0 bases for J; bases not matched to a gene: 0. The CDR3 is 16 amino acids. The germline CDR1 and CDR2 sequences are LGHNA and YSLEER.

This sequence joins TRBV5-1 and TRBJ1-2; 7 nucleotides match TRBD1. The germline gives CDR1 SGHRS, CDR2 YFSETQ. Germline trimming cut 4 bases from V and 7 bases from J; bases unmatched to any gene: 7. CDR3 length equals 13 residues. The CDR3 coding sequence is TGCGCCAGCAGCCAAGGACAGGTGGCTGGCTACACCTTC. Translation: CASSQGQVAGYTF.

V is TRBV19 and J is TRBJ1-2; tentatively, D is TRBD1 (6 bases). Trimming left V 9 bases short and J 5 bases short, with 19 bases between. The CDR3 is 14 amino acids. Germline CDR1 and CDR2: LNHDA and SQIVND (reference sequence). The CDR3 DNA reads as TGTGCCAGCCGAACCGGAACAGGGTGGTATGGCTACACCTTC. Translating it yields CASRTGTGWYGYTF. The full variable domain, completed using reference TRBV19 and TRBJ1-2, is DGGITQSPKYLFRKEGQNVTLSCEQNLNHDAMYWYRQDPGQGLRLIYYSQIVNDFQKGDIAEGYSVSREKKESFPLTVTSAQKNPTAFYLCASRTGTGWYGYTFGSGTRLTVV.

The chain couples TRBV5-4 to TRBJ1-4, with TRBD1 matching 7 bases. This CDR3 is 14 amino acids long. V shed 3 bases and J 8 bases; nucleotides not matched to a gene: 7. Germline CDR1 and CDR2: SGHNT and YYREEE (reference sequence). The CDR3 DNA follows: TGTGCCAGCAGCTCCGACAGGGTTACCGAAAAACTGTTTTTT. Its translation is CASSSDRVTEKLFF.

The V and J genes are TRBV4-2 and TRBJ2-1, with 15 nucleotides matching TRBD2. The length of the CDR3 is 15 residues. Germline V gene data show CDR1 as LGHNA and CDR2 as YNFKEQ. V lost 4 bases to trimming and J lost 11 bases; unmatched junction nucleotides: 6. This CDR3 reads CASSLWTSGGDQQFF. Here the CDR3 DNA reads TGTGCCAGCAGCCTGTGGACTAGCGGGGGGGACCAGCAGTTCTTC.

The genes are TRBV7-2 and TRBJ2-5; 8 nucleotides line up with TRBD1. The junction had 6 bases not matched to a gene; V was cut back by 4 bases and J by 5 bases. Germline values: CDR1 SGHTA, CDR2 FQGNSA. This CDR3 comprises 14 residues. The CDR3 nucleotides are TGTGCCAGCAGCTCCAGGGGGCCGGTCGAGACCCAGTACTTC. Its translation: CASSSRGPVETQYF.

This clone showed up just a few times. J is TRBJ1-1 and V is TRBV27; no definite D call. The CDR3 spans 14 residues. The germline V gene encodes CDR1 MNHEY and CDR2 SMNVEV (reference sequence). V was trimmed by 5 bases and J by 1 base, leaving 11 bases between them. The CDR3 spells CASSPGGWNTEAFF. Here the CDR3 DNA reads TGTGCCAGCAGTCCGGGAGGGTGGAACACTGAAGCTTTCTTT.

The CDR3: CSVAGTEKETQYF. CDR3 in DNA: TGCAGCGTGGCCGGGACTGAGAAAGAGACCCAGTACTTC. The rearrangement uses TRBV29-1 and TRBJ2-5; a weak D match, TRBD2 (6 bases). The CDR3 is 13 residues long. The V end lost 6 bases, the J end lost 3 bases, and 14 bases lay between the germline ends. Germline V lookup: CDR1 SQVTM, CDR2 ANQGSEA.

In this sample, this clone turned up a few times. The CDR3 DNA follows: TGTGCCAGCAGTTCCTTTCGGGGCGGGACCCAAGAGACCCAGTACTTC. Translating gives CASSSFRGGTQETQYF. The chain uses TRBV7-9 and TRBJ2-5, with a weak D call TRBD2 (6 bases). Germline V gene data show CDR1 as SEHNR and CDR2 as FQNEAQ (reference sequence). V gave up 6 bases and J gave up 1 base, with 18 bases separating them. The CDR3 contains 16 residues.

The chain combines TRBV27 with TRBJ1-5, with a tentative D call TRBD1 (5 bases). The ends were cut back, 8 bases at V and 5 bases at J, with 19 bases in the middle. There are 15 residues in the CDR3. CDR1 and CDR2 (germline): MNHEY, SMNVEV (reference sequence). The CDR3: CASGTGRGSDQPQHF. CDR3 nucleotides: TGTGCCAGCGGGACCGGGAGAGGGAGCGATCAGCCCCAGCATTTT.

The chain couples TRBV27 to TRBJ2-1; TRBD1 matches at 7 bases. Germline loops: CDR1 MNHEY, CDR2 SMNVEV (reference sequence). The CDR3 consists of 14 residues. V shed 5 bases, J shed 4 bases, and the junction held 5 bases outside the gene matches. The CDR3 bases are TGTGCCAGCAGTCACCCGGGACAGTACAATGAGCAGTTCTTC. Its protein is CASSHPGQYNEQFF.

This sequence joins TRBV28 and TRBJ2-5; 15 nucleotides agree with TRBD2. Germline V gene sequence: CDR1 MDHEN, CDR2 SYDVKM. CDR3 size: 16 residues. J was trimmed by 7 bases and V by 5 bases; bases with no gene match: 8. DNA for the CDR3: TGTGCCAGCAGTATACTGGGACTAGCGGGGGGAGCGACCCAGTACTTC. Its protein is CASSILGLAGGATQYF.

This clone came up a few times. Other DNA sequences within the sample encode an identical CDR3. The chain carries TRBV6-2 or TRBV6-3 and TRBJ2-6, with D hard to call. Trimming took off 4 bases at V and 0 bases at J, with 7 bases between the two ends. Germline CDR1 and CDR2: MNHEY and SVGEGT. The length of the CDR3 is 15 residues. In nucleotides, the CDR3 is TGTGCCAGCAGTTCAATGTTCTCTGGGGCCAACGTCCTGACTTTC. Translated: CASSSMFSGANVLTF.